Described below is a single TCR beta chain sequence and its context. Original methodology: Estimation of nucleated cell counts relied on the amplification of reference gene primers. Profiling relied on immunoSEQ multiplex PCR, and the TCRdb table lists in-frame clones only, not all of them. D and trimming were read from the DNA, whereas the V and J calls and clone size are those reported in that table. The sample shows more than 150,000 clones, approximately 86% of them seen only once. The sample comes from a study of blood T cell repertoires in COVID-19. Study at large: COVID-19 samples collected from the United States, Italy and Spain covered acute and convalescent phases. PBMCs, B-cell-depleted T cells, or T cells provided the cDNA or gDNA that made up the material.

Sequencing used peripheral blood. This TCR derives from a woman in her seventies with acute or convalescent COVID-19.

The CDR3 DNA reads TGTGCCAGCAGCCAAGATCTCTCGCAGGGGGCAGCTTTCTTT. Translated: CASSQDLSQGAAFF. The V call is TRBV3-1 (or the pseudogene TRBV3-2), the J call TRBJ1-1; 8 bases are shared with TRBD1. V shed 0 bases and J 10 bases; nucleotides not matched to a gene: 7. This CDR3 has 14 residues. Germline-derived CDR1 and CDR2 are LGHDT and YNNKEL (reference sequence).